This T cell receptor beta chain was obtained from a study of beta chain features in type 1 diabetes. One heparinised blood draw averaging roughly 120 mL was given by each donor. Isolation of CD4+ naive, central memory, regulatory and stem cell-like memory cells was achieved by sorting via CD45RO/CCR7/CD25/CD127/CD95/CD27. The sequenced template was cDNA made from the entire isolated RNA. Libraries were prepared by immunoSEQ multiplex PCR; TCRdb keeps only in-frame clonotypes and omits some of them. This table holds 250,000 to 350,000 clones, over 11% found once. Study outcomes and limitations: More deletions and fewer insertions at VDJ junctions were found in patients with type 1 diabetes. The study found moderately but significantly shorter TCRB CDR3s in all four CD4+ subsets of Type 1 diabetes patients.

Concerning this clone: The antigen is unknown.

Germline loops: CDR1 SGHNT, CDR2 YENEEA. The V and J ends lost 4 bases and 8 bases, in that order; junction bases with no gene match: 5. The CDR3 has 14 residues. The source is a man aged 25 to 45 with type 1 diabetes. The chain combines TRBV11-3 with TRBJ2-1; 10 nucleotides line up with TRBD2. The sequencing sample was made of naive CD4+ T cells from blood. The CDR3 DNA is TGTGCCAGCAGCTCTAGCGGGAGATGGTATGAGCAGTTCTTC. It is translated as CASSSSGRWYEQFF.